The 10 T cell receptor beta chains given below trace back to one sample, sequenced in a study of OX40 agonist ivuxolimab in advanced cancers. Only in-frame clones appear in the TCRdb table, and some are missing; sequencing was by immunoSEQ multiplex PCR. In the table there are under 55,000 clones, roughly 84% of which are singletons. Sequenced here: CD4+ or CD8+ T cells sorted from blood, sampled in a trial of the OX40 agonist ivuxolimab. The source is an adult with an advanced solid tumor such as melanoma, head and neck, liver or kidney cancer.

The gene calls are TRBV27 and TRBJ1-2, with unresolved D. Trimming took off 3 bases at V and 6 bases at J, with 17 bases between the two ends. This CDR3 contains 15 residues. CDR1 is MNHEY, CDR2 SMNVEV, per germline (reference sequence). The CDR3 DNA reads as TGTGCCAGCAGTTTTAGAATCGGCTTATTGGATGGCTACACCTTC. Residues: CASSFRIGLLDGYTF.

V usage is TRBV5-1 and J usage is TRBJ2-7, with D perhaps matching TRBD1 or TRBD2 (6 bases each). Per the germline V gene, CDR1 is SGHRS and CDR2 is YFSETQ. The V end lost 4 bases, the J end lost 2 bases, and 16 bases lay between the germline ends. The CDR3 is 15 amino acids. The CDR3 nucleotides are TGCGCCAGCAGCCCCGAGGGGGGATGGGCCTACGAGCAGTACTTC. Its translation is CASSPEGGWAYEQYF.

The genes are TRBV9 and TRBJ1-5; the D gene is possibly TRBD1 (5 bases). V dropped 4 bases and J dropped 7 bases, with 18 bases sitting between them. CDR1 and CDR2 (germline): SGDLS, YYNGEE. The length of the CDR3 is 15 residues. CDR3: CASSPGGDSSQPQHF. CDR3 coding DNA: TGTGCCAGCAGCCCGGGGGGTGACAGTTCACAGCCCCAGCATTTT.

V is TRBV21-1 and J is TRBJ1-1. TRBV21-1 constitutes a pseudogene. The CDR3 loop spans 16 amino acids. Here the CDR3 DNA reads TGTGCCAGCAGCTTCTCCATAGCTACCAATTCCACTGAAGCTTTCTTT. Its translation: CASSFSIATNSTEAFF.

This chain uses TRBV12-5 with TRBJ2-7; a possible D gene is TRBD1 (5 bases). The CDR3 totals 17 residues. V lost 3 bases, J lost 6 bases, and 24 bases lay in between. The germline V gene has CDR1 LGHNT and CDR2 FRNRAP. CDR3 in amino acids: CASGFPNSRQTVSEQYF. The CDR3 DNA reads TGTGCTAGTGGTTTCCCTAATTCTCGACAGACGGTAAGCGAGCAGTACTTC.

The chain is built from TRBV9 and TRBJ2-3; D is uncertain. The germline CDR1 and CDR2 sequences are SGDLS and YYNGEE. The CDR3 contains 15 residues. V lost 0 bases and J lost 0, with 8 bases in between. CDR3 bases: TGTGCCAGCAGCGTAGGGTGGAGTAGCACAGATACGCAGTATTTT. Protein sequence: CASSVGWSSTDTQYF.

The rearrangement joins TRBV4-1 to TRBJ1-1, with TRBD1 matching 7 bases. The length of the CDR3 is 14 residues. With V trimmed by 4 bases and J by 0 bases, 2 bases remained unmatched. CDR1 is MGHRA, CDR2 YSYEKL, per germline. The CDR3 is CASSLDRLNTEAFF. The DNA for the CDR3 is TGCGCCAGCAGCCTGGACAGGTTGAACACTGAAGCTTTCTTT.

V is TRBV5-6 and J is TRBJ1-4, with TRBD1 as a possible D gene (5 bases). CDR3 size: 14 residues. V dropped 0 bases and J dropped 8 bases, with 11 bases sitting between them. CDR1 is SGHDT and CDR2 is YYEEEE in the germline V gene. For the CDR3, the DNA is TGTGCCAGCAGCTTGGGGTCACCAGGGGAAAAACTGTTTTTT. Translation: CASSLGSPGEKLFF.

The chain recombines TRBV4-3 with TRBJ2-1, with TRBD2 matching over 11 bases. The germline CDR1 and CDR2 sequences are LGHNA and YSLEER. The junction had 6 bases not matched to a gene; V was cut back by 0 bases and J by 8 bases. There are 16 residues in the CDR3. CDR3 nucleotides: TGCGCCAGCAGCCAAGATCGGACTAGCGGGCCTCATGAGCAGTTCTTC. Its translation is CASSQDRTSGPHEQFF.

V usage is TRBV2 and J usage is TRBJ1-1; no reliable D call. Trimming left V 6 bases short and J 12 bases short, with 20 bases between. The germline gives CDR1 SNHLY, CDR2 FYNNEI. The CDR3 length is 13 residues. CDR3 DNA sequence: TGTGCCAGCAGGGACCCGGGCCAAGGGATGTCTTTCTTT. Its translation: CASRDPGQGMSFF.